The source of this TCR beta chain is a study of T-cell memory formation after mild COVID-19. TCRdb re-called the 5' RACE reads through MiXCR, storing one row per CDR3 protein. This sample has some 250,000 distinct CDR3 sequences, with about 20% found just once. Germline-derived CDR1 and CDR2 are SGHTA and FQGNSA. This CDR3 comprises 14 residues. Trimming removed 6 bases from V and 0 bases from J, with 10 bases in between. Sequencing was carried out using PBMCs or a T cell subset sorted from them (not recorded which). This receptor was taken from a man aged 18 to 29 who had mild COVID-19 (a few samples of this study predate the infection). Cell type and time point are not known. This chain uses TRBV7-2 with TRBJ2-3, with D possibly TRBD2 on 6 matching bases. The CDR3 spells CASSIRGSTDTQYF. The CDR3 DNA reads TGTGCCAGCAGTATCCGGGGGAGCACAGATACGCAGTATTTT.